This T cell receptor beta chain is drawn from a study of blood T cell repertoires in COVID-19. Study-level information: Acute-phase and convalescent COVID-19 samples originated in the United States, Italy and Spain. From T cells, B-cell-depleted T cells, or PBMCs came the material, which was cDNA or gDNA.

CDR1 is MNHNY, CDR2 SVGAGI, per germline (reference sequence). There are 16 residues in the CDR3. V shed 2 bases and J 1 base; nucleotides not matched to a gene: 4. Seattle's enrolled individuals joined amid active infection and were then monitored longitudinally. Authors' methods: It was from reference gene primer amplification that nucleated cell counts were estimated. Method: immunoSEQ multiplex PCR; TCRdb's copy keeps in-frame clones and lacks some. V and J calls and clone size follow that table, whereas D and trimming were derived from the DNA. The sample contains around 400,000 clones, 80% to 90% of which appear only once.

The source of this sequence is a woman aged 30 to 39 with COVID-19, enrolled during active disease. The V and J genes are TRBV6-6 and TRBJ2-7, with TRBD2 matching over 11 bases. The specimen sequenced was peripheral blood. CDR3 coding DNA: TGTGCCAGCAGTTACCCCGGGACTAGCGGTTCCTACGAGCAGTACTTC. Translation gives CASSYPGTSGSYEQYF.